This is a list of T cell receptor beta chains from one sample in a study of control samples from healthy donors and cancer patients. The method was immunoSEQ multiplex PCR; TCRdb's version includes in-frame clones alone and lacks a portion of them. The repertoire holds over 45,000 clones, with about nine tenths as singletons. Sequencing was carried out using PBMCs. The receptors here all came from a man in his forties with colorectal cancer. CDR3s leave out the opening cysteine and the closing phenylalanine or tryptophan.

v_gene: TRBV9; j_gene: TRBJ1-4; CDR3aa: ASSQTDQTEKLF
v_gene: TRBV30; j_gene: TRBJ1-1; CDR3aa: AWSVDRGTGAF
v_gene: TRBV19; j_gene: TRBJ2-7; CDR3aa: ASSIAGGVAYEQY
v_gene: TRBV7-6; j_gene: TRBJ2-5; CDR3aa: ASSSGRTQY
v_gene: TRBV5-1; j_gene: TRBJ2-2; CDR3aa: ASSLDGLATTGELF
v_gene: TRBV10-2; j_gene: TRBJ2-5; CDR3aa: ASRVSPIVETQY
v_gene: TRBV12-3/TRBV12-4; j_gene: TRBJ1-1; CDR3aa: ASSKTWGTEAF
v_gene: TRBV7-9; j_gene: TRBJ2-5; CDR3aa: ASSLGGARGETQY
v_gene: TRBV5-1; j_gene: TRBJ2-1; CDR3aa: ASSLEGWDEQF
v_gene: TRBV6-6; j_gene: TRBJ1-2; CDR3aa: ASSGQGAPLNGYT
v_gene: TRBV5-1; j_gene: TRBJ1-2; CDR3aa: ASSLEATDYGYT
v_gene: TRBV5-6; j_gene: TRBJ2-2; CDR3aa: ASSLEWEYTGELF
v_gene: TRBV4-3; j_gene: TRBJ2-1; CDR3aa: ASSQGLAESYEQF
v_gene: TRBV19; j_gene: TRBJ1-1; CDR3aa: ASRTSWASETEAF
v_gene: TRBV12-3/TRBV12-4; j_gene: TRBJ2-5; CDR3aa: ASGSIQTQY
v_gene: TRBV6-6; j_gene: TRBJ1-3; CDR3aa: ASSTGLTGDGNTIY
v_gene: TRBV2; j_gene: TRBJ2-7; CDR3aa: ASSSGVEQY
v_gene: TRBV18; j_gene: TRBJ2-1; CDR3aa: ASSPPGLPQYEQF
v_gene: TRBV30; j_gene: TRBJ1-5; CDR3aa: AWSQWGNQPQH
v_gene: TRBV5-1; j_gene: TRBJ2-3; CDR3aa: ASSLGSTDTQY
v_gene: TRBV19; j_gene: TRBJ2-7; CDR3aa: ASSIGNEQY
v_gene: TRBV5-1; j_gene: TRBJ1-4; CDR3aa: ASKSDLNEKLF
v_gene: TRBV5-1; j_gene: TRBJ2-7; CDR3aa: ASSLNRDYEQY
v_gene: TRBV12-5; j_gene: TRBJ1-3; CDR3aa: ASGLLRSGNTIY
v_gene: TRBV4-1; j_gene: TRBJ1-1; CDR3aa: ASSQTGQGNTEAF
v_gene: TRBV4-1; j_gene: TRBJ1-1; CDR3aa: ASSQPLSTAEMNTEAF
v_gene: TRBV4-1; j_gene: TRBJ1-1; CDR3aa: ASSQAGTVTEAF
v_gene: TRBV12-3/TRBV12-4; j_gene: TRBJ1-1; CDR3aa: ASSFDWGEAF
v_gene: TRBV11-3; j_gene: TRBJ2-5; CDR3aa: ASTRGVGGVETQY
v_gene: TRBV27; j_gene: TRBJ1-6; CDR3aa: ASSLTRNSPLH
v_gene: TRBV24-1; j_gene: TRBJ2-5; CDR3aa: ATSDSGGAETQY
v_gene: TRBV29-1; j_gene: TRBJ1-4; CDR3aa: SVEDGGFGEKLF
v_gene: TRBV7-9; j_gene: TRBJ1-5; CDR3aa: ASSPTVNQPQH